These 28 T cell receptor beta chains were all obtained from the same sample, sequenced in a study of blood T cell repertoires in COVID-19. The repertoire was sequenced with immunoSEQ multiplex PCR; TCRdb's copy has only in-frame clones and lacks some. There are 95,000 to 110,000 clones in the sample; 91% occur only once, and 5% to 6.5% lies in the top ten. Sequencing was carried out using peripheral blood. All receptors come from a human donor in a cohort sampled during active COVID-19.

This clone was seen once. The chain uses TRBV13 and TRBJ1-1, with a tentative D call TRBD1 (6 bases). This CDR3 has 13 amino acids. CDR1 is PRHDT and CDR2 is FYEKMQ in the germline V gene (reference sequence). The ends were cut back, 7 bases at V and 7 bases at J, with 16 bases in the middle. CDR3 coding DNA: TGTGCCAGCAAATTTACTAGGGACATTGAAGCTTTCTTT. This sequence encodes CASKFTRDIEAFF.

This chain uses TRBV6-5 with TRBJ2-4, with 7 bases lining up with TRBD1. The CDR3 sequence is 14 residues long. The V and J ends lost 5 bases and 4 bases, in that order; junction bases with no gene match: 5. Germline CDR1 reads MNHEY; CDR2 reads SVGAGI. CDR3 sequence: CASSPGTEKNIQYF. CDR3 DNA: TGTGCCAGCAGTCCGGGGACAGAGAAAAACATTCAGTACTTC.

The rearrangement uses TRBV19 and TRBJ2-7; TRBD1 is a possible D gene (6 bases). Trimming took 1 base from V and 3 from J, leaving 7 bases between them. The germline gives CDR1 LNHDA, CDR2 SQIVND (reference sequence). CDR3 length equals 13 residues. The CDR3 coding sequence is TGTGCCAGTAGTATAGGGACAGTCTACGAGCAGTACTTC. Translation gives CASSIGTVYEQYF. The whole variable domain, filled in from reference TRBV19 and TRBJ2-7, reads DGGITQSPKYLFRKEGQNVTLSCEQNLNHDAMYWYRQDPGQGLRLIYYSQIVNDFQKGDIAEGYSVSREKKESFPLTVTSAQKNPTAFYLCASSIGTVYEQYFGPGTRLTVT.

The rearrangement joins TRBV11-2 to TRBJ2-4; no definite D call. V was shortened by 5 bases and J by 0 bases, with 11 bases between the two germline ends. The CDR3 has 15 amino acids. CDR1 is SGHAT, CDR2 FQNNGV, per germline. The chain's CDR3 is CASSPLYLAKNIQYF. The CDR3 DNA sequence: TGTGCCAGCAGCCCCTTGTATCTAGCCAAAAACATTCAGTACTTC.

This clone came up a few times. This chain links TRBV2 with TRBJ2-2; possibly TRBD1 for D (6 bases). CDR3 length: 14 residues. From germline, CDR1 is SNHLY and CDR2 FYNNEI. Trimming stripped 10 bases from V and 2 bases from J, with 14 bases between. CDR3 sequence (DNA): TGTGCCACAAACCGGGACACCAACACCGGGGAGCTGTTTTTT. It specifies CATNRDTNTGELFF. Filled out from reference TRBV2 and TRBJ2-2, the complete variable domain reads EPEVTQTPSHQVTQMGQEVILRCVPISNHLYFYWYRQILGQKVEFLVSFYNNEISEKSEIFDDQFSVERPDGSNFTLKIRSTKLEDSAMYFCATNRDTNTGELFFGEGSRLTVL.

V usage is TRBV30 and J usage is TRBJ1-3; D uncertain. The CDR3 runs to 14 residues. Trimming took 4 bases from V and 6 from J, leaving 16 bases between them. The germline V gene has CDR1 GTSNPN and CDR2 SVGIG (reference sequence). CDR3 region: CAWIPRDVENTIYF. As DNA, the CDR3 is TGTGCCTGGATCCCGAGGGATGTAGAAAACACCATATATTTT. The complete variable domain, with remaining parts taken from reference TRBV30 and TRBJ1-3, reads SQTIHQWPATLVQPVGSPLSLECTVEGTSNPNLYWYRQAAGRGLQLLFYSVGIGQISSEVPQNLSASRPQDRQFILSSKKLLLSDSGFYLCAWIPRDVENTIYFGEGSWLTVV.

The genes are TRBV23-1 and TRBJ2-1, with 7 bases fitting TRBD1. TRBV23-1 is known as an ORF, though its function is uncertain. This CDR3 comprises 15 residues. V lost 1 base, J lost 9 bases, and 9 bases stayed unmatched. The CDR3 reads CASSQLGGPEREQFF. CDR3 coding DNA: TGCGCCAGCAGTCAATTAGGGGGCCCCGAGCGTGAGCAGTTCTTC.

This chain joins TRBV9 and TRBJ1-1; D is unresolved. Trimming cost V 4 bases and J 7 bases, with 14 bases left between them. In germline, CDR1 is SGDLS, CDR2 YYNGEE. CDR3 length equals 13 residues. CDR3 in amino acids: CASSPYGGGEAFF. The CDR3 bases are TGTGCCAGCAGCCCCTATGGTGGAGGTGAAGCTTTCTTT.

The rearrangement links TRBV7-9 to TRBJ2-1, with TRBD2 as a possible D gene (5 bases). The CDR3 totals 18 residues. Germline CDR1 SEHNR, CDR2 FQNEAQ (reference sequence). Trimming stripped 0 bases from V and 0 bases from J, with 15 bases between. This CDR3 is CASSLALLESGSYNEQFF. CDR3 nucleotide sequence: TGTGCCAGCAGCTTAGCGCTACTAGAGTCGGGCTCCTACAATGAGCAGTTCTTC.

The CDR3 DNA follows: TGTGCCAGCAGTTACTATCCTGGTCGTTCCAGGGCACGAAGATCTACCCACTTT. Protein: CASSYYPGRSRARRSTHF. This chain links TRBV6-2 or TRBV6-3 with TRBJ1-6, with a tentative D call TRBD1 (5 bases). CDR1 is MNHEY, CDR2 SVGEGT, per germline. The CDR3 is 18 residues long. V was shortened by 1 base and J by 18 bases, with 31 bases between the two germline ends.

V usage is TRBV7-6 and J usage is TRBJ2-1; 8 bases match TRBD2. Germline V gives CDR1 SGHVS, CDR2 FNYEAQ. V shed 1 base and J 8 bases; nucleotides not matched to a gene: 10. The CDR3 contains 16 residues. CDR3 region: CASSLVPGTSRDEQFF. CDR3 DNA: TGTGCCAGCAGCTTAGTACCCGGGACTAGTCGAGATGAGCAGTTCTTC.

This clone was seen just once. The CDR3 here is CASSQVGQPYGYTF. The CDR3 DNA is TGTGCCAGCAGCCAAGTTGGGCAGCCCTATGGCTACACCTTC. V is TRBV3-1 (or the pseudogene TRBV3-2) and J is TRBJ1-2; D unresolved. Trimming took 1 base from V and 4 from J, leaving 10 bases between them. The CDR3 runs to 14 residues. The germline V gene has CDR1 LGHDT and CDR2 YNNKEL (reference sequence).

The chain carries TRBV11-3 and TRBJ2-1; 9 nucleotides line up with TRBD2. The CDR3 length is 16 residues. The V gene's germline CDR1 is SGHNT and CDR2 YENEEA. The V segment lost 3 bases and the J segment 5 bases; nucleotides outside the gene matches: 8. The CDR3 DNA reads as TGTGCCAGCAGCTTGGCGGGAGGGTACGGGCACAATGAGCAGTTCTTC. This encodes CASSLAGGYGHNEQFF.

The chain employs TRBV7-9 and TRBJ2-1, with 15 bases identical to TRBD2. In germline, CDR1 is SEHNR, CDR2 FQNEAQ (reference sequence). The CDR3 consists of 18 residues. The V segment lost 2 bases and the J segment 5 bases; nucleotides outside the gene matches: 7. CDR3 sequence (DNA): TGTGCCAGCAGCTTAAGGACTAGCGGGGGGGCGGGTCACAATGAGCAGTTCTTC. This translates into CASSLRTSGGAGHNEQFF.

The V and J genes are TRBV5-1 and TRBJ2-1; 7 bases align to TRBD1. Germline values: CDR1 SGHRS, CDR2 YFSETQ. There are 14 residues in the CDR3. The trim removed 4 bases at V and 1 base at J, leaving 2 bases unmatched. The CDR3 region has the DNA TGCGCCAGCAGCAGGGGACAGTCCTACAATGAGCAGTTCTTC. This encodes CASSRGQSYNEQFF.

This chain joins TRBV2 and TRBJ1-5; D may be TRBD1 (6 bases). Germline values: CDR1 SNHLY, CDR2 FYNNEI. The CDR3 is 14 residues long. Trimming shortened V by 6 bases and J by 7 bases, and 16 bases separated the two germline ends. The CDR3 sequence is CASSAGTTGQPQHF. The CDR3, as DNA: TGTGCCAGCAGCGCCGGGACAACGGGACAGCCCCAGCATTTT.

V usage is TRBV10-2 and J usage is TRBJ2-4; tentative D call: TRBD2 (5 bases). V lost 2 bases and J lost 7, with 21 bases in between. This CDR3 is built from 17 residues. The V gene's germline CDR1 is WSHSY and CDR2 SAAADI. The CDR3 loop reads CASSEVPWAGDGNIQYF. In nucleotides, the CDR3 is TGCGCCAGCAGTGAGGTTCCGTGGGCCGGGGATGGGAACATTCAGTACTTC.

The V call is TRBV18, the J call TRBJ1-2; 8 bases match TRBD1. V was pared by 2 bases and J by 6 bases, with 11 bases of the junction left unmatched. Germline CDR1 is KGHSH and CDR2 is LQKENI. The CDR3 is made up of 16 amino acids. CDR3 sequence reads: CASSPMDRASGDGYTF. In DNA, the CDR3 is TGTGCCAGCTCACCAATGGACAGGGCATCGGGAGATGGCTACACCTTC.

The chain has TRBV7-9 and TRBJ1-5, with 9 positions matching TRBD1. Germline loops: CDR1 SEHNR, CDR2 FQNEAQ (reference sequence). With V trimmed by 3 bases and J by 4 bases, 1 base remained unmatched. The CDR3 contains 14 residues. Here the CDR3 DNA reads TGTGCCAGCAGCTTGGGACAGGGAAATCAGCCCCAGCATTTT. Translated: CASSLGQGNQPQHF.

The rearrangement uses TRBV5-1 and TRBJ2-1; 12 bases are a match to TRBD2. From germline, CDR1 is SGHRS and CDR2 YFSETQ. CDR3 size: 15 residues. J lost 4 bases, V lost 3 bases, and 2 bases had no gene match. As DNA, the CDR3 is TGCGCCAGCAGCTGGACTAGCGGGGTTTACAATGAGCAGTTCTTC. Its protein is CASSWTSGVYNEQFF.

V usage is TRBV9 and J usage is TRBJ2-5, with 10 nucleotides matching TRBD1. Germline loops: CDR1 SGDLS, CDR2 YYNGEE. This CDR3 has 15 amino acids. Trimming removed 0 bases from V and 5 bases from J; junction bases left unmatched: 4. CDR3 residues: CASSVAGTGVETQYF. In DNA form, the CDR3 reads TGTGCCAGCAGCGTAGCAGGGACAGGGGTTGAGACCCAGTACTTC. Full variable domain (rest looked up from reference TRBV9 and TRBJ2-5): DSGVTQTPKHLITATGQRVTLRCSPRSGDLSVYWYQQSLDQGLQFLIQYYNGEERAKGNILERFSAQQFPDLHSELNLSSLELGDSALYFCASSVAGTGVETQYFGPGTRLLVL.

This chain links TRBV4-1 with TRBJ2-1; 9 bases line up with TRBD2. Germline CDR1 reads MGHRA; CDR2 reads YSYEKL. Trimming cost V 0 bases and J 9 bases; bases outside gene matches: 12. The CDR3 sequence is 17 residues long. The CDR3 protein is CASSQDHFAGGLAEQFF. The CDR3 DNA reads as TGCGCCAGCAGCCAAGATCACTTCGCGGGAGGGCTGGCTGAGCAGTTCTTC.

The chain recombines TRBV14 with TRBJ2-5; TRBD2 matches 9 bases. This CDR3 region has 16 residues. The ends lost 3 bases at V and 2 bases at J; junction bases unmatched: 7. Germline V CDR1 and CDR2: SGHDN, FVKESK. CDR3 residues: CASSQGAGGTQETQYF. DNA of the CDR3: TGTGCCAGCAGCCAGGGAGCGGGAGGCACGCAAGAGACCCAGTACTTC.

The chain combines TRBV3-1 (or the pseudogene TRBV3-2) with TRBJ1-3; 11 bases match TRBD1. V shed 3 bases and J 2 bases; nucleotides not matched to a gene: 9. CDR1 LGHDT and CDR2 YNNKEL come from the germline V gene (reference sequence). CDR3 size: 18 residues. In DNA, the CDR3 is TGTGCCAGCAGCCACGCGGGACAGGGGGAAGGCGCTGGAAACACCATATATTTT. Residues: CASSHAGQGEGAGNTIYF.

This chain links TRBV2 with TRBJ1-1; tentatively, D is TRBD1 (5 bases). CDR1 and CDR2 (germline): SNHLY, FYNNEI. Trimming cost V 2 bases and J 5 bases, with 15 bases left between them. The CDR3 extends over 15 amino acids. The CDR3 DNA is TGTGCCAGCAGTGAAAGGGACTCCCGAGTAACTGAAGCTTTCTTT. As protein: CASSERDSRVTEAFF.

J is TRBJ2-5 and V is TRBV5-4; the match to TRBD1 covers 9 bases. CDR1 SGHNT and CDR2 YYREEE come from the germline V gene (reference sequence). V lost 5 bases to trimming and J lost 5 bases; unmatched junction nucleotides: 7. This CDR3 spans 14 amino acids. The CDR3 is CASRQTGGAETQYF. The CDR3 DNA sequence: TGTGCCAGCAGGCAAACAGGGGGCGCGGAGACCCAGTACTTC.

The count of this clone is one. The CDR3 region is CASSVFGGANEQFF. The CDR3 DNA sequence: TGTGCCAGCAGCGTTTTTGGGGGCGCAAATGAGCAGTTCTTC. J is TRBJ2-1 and V is TRBV9; D may be TRBD1 (6 bases). There are 14 residues in the CDR3. V was pared by 2 bases and J by 7 bases, with 13 bases between. CDR1 and CDR2 (germline): SGDLS, YYNGEE.

V usage is TRBV27 and J usage is TRBJ1-1; 7 bases agree with TRBD1. From germline, CDR1 is MNHEY and CDR2 SMNVEV (reference sequence). The CDR3 runs 13 residues. The V segment lost 6 bases and the J segment 1 base; nucleotides outside the gene matches: 2. In nucleotides, the CDR3 is TGTGCCAGCAGCCGACAGGGGAACACTGAAGCTTTCTTT. This codes for CASSRQGNTEAFF.